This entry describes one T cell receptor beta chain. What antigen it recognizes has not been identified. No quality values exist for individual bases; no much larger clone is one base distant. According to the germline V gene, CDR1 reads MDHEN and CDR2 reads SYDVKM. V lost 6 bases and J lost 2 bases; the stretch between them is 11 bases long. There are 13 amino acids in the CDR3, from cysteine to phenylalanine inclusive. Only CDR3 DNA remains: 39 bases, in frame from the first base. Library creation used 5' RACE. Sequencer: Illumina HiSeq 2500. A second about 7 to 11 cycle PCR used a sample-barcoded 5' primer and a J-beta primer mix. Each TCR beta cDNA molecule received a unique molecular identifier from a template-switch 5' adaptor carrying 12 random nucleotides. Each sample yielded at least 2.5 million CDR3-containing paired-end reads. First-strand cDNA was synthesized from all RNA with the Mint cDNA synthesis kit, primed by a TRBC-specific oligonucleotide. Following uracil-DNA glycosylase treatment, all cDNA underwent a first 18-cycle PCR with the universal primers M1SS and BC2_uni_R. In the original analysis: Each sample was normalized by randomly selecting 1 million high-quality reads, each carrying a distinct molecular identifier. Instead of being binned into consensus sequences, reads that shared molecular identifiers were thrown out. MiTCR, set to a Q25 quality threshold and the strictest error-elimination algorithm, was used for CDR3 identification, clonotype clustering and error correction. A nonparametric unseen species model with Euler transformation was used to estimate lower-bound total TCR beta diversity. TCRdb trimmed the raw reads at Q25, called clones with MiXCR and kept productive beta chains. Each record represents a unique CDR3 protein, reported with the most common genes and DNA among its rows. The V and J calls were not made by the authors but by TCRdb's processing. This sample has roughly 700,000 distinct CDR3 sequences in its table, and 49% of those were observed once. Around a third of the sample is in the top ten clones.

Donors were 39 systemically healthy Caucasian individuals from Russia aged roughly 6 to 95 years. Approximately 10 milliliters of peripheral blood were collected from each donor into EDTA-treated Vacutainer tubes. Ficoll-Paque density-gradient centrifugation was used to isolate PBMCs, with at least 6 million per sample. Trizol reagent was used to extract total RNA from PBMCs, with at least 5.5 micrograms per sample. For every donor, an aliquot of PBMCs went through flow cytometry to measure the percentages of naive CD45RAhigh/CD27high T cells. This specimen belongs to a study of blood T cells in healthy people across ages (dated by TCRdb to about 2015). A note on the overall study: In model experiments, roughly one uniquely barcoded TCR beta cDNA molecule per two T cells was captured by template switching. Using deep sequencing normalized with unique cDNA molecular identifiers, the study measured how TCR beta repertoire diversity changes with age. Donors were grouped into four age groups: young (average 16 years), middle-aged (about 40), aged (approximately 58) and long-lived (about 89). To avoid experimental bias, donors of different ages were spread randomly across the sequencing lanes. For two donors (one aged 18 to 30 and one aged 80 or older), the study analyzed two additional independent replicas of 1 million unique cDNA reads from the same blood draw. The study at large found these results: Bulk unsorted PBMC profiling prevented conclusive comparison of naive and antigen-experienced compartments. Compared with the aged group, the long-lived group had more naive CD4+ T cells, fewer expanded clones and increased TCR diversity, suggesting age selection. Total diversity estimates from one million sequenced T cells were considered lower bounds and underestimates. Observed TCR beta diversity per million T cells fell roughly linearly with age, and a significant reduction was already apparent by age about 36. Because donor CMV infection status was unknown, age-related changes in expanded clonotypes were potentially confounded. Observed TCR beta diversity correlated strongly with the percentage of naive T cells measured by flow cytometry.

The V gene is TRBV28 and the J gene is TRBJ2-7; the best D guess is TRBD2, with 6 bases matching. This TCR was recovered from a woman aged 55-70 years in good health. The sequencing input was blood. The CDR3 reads CASSGGDTYEQYF. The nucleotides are TGTGCCAGCAGCGGGGGAGATACCTACGAGCAGTACTTC.